A selection of T cell receptor beta chains follows, all from one sample in a study of T-cell reconstitution after alpha-beta-depleted transplantation in children. One entry per CDR3 protein, called by TCRdb with MiXCR from the PCR reads. This sample has under 450,000 distinct CDR3 sequences, with about a sixth found just once. Sequencing used PBMCs, mostly from graft donor cells, obtained 360 days after TCRalphabeta/CD19-depleted stem cell transplant. The receptors shown here come from a boy less than two years old who had a stem cell transplant for Wiskott-Aldrich syndrome, so the T cells may come from the graft donor. The CDR3 runs from the conserved cysteine through the conserved F or W. Fields, in order: V gene, J gene, clone size, D gene, CDR3 protein, CDR3 DNA. A D gene is named only where the DNA matches it firmly. Expanded clones are given a class, and other clones once, few, many or no size at all.

V gene: TRBV14
J gene: TRBJ2-5
clone size: NA
D gene: NA
CDR3 protein: CASSQVWGLVETQYF
CDR3 DNA: TGTGCCAGCAGCCAAGTTTGGGGCCTAGTGGAGACCCAGTACTTC

V gene: TRBV12-3/TRBV12-4
J gene: TRBJ2-5
clone size: NA
D gene: TRBD1
CDR3 protein: CASSSDRGRETQYF
CDR3 DNA: TGTGCCAGCAGCTCGGACAGGGGGCGGGAGACCCAGTACTTC

V gene: TRBV4-3
J gene: TRBJ2-1
clone size: few
D gene: TRBD2
CDR3 protein: CASSPKTSGSLYEQFF
CDR3 DNA: TGCGCCAGCTCCCCAAAGACTAGCGGGAGTCTGTATGAGCAGTTCTTC

V gene: TRBV10-3
J gene: TRBJ2-5
clone size: few
D gene: NA
CDR3 protein: CAISGDKLALETQYF
CDR3 DNA: TGTGCCATCAGCGGCGATAAACTTGCTTTAGAGACCCAGTACTTC

V gene: TRBV3-1
J gene: TRBJ2-7
clone size: few
D gene: NA
CDR3 protein: CASSQDLKDSYEQYF
CDR3 DNA: TGTGCCAGCAGCCAAGATCTCAAGGACTCCTACGAGCAGTACTTC

V gene: TRBV5-1
J gene: TRBJ2-3
clone size: NA
D gene: TRBD1
CDR3 protein: CASSAQGTDTQYF
CDR3 DNA: TGCGCCAGCAGCGCACAGGGGACAGATACGCAGTATTTT

V gene: TRBV9
J gene: TRBJ2-1
clone size: NA
D gene: TRBD2
CDR3 protein: CASSPRTSGTYNEQFF
CDR3 DNA: TGTGCCAGCAGCCCCCGGACTAGCGGGACCTACAATGAGCAGTTCTTC

V gene: TRBV10-3
J gene: TRBJ2-7
clone size: few
D gene: TRBD1
CDR3 protein: CAISQGALSYEQYF
CDR3 DNA: TGTGCCATCAGTCAGGGGGCTCTTTCCTACGAGCAGTACTTC

V gene: TRBV11-1
J gene: TRBJ2-2
clone size: NA
D gene: TRBD2
CDR3 protein: CASSSMTSGRLSNTGELFF
CDR3 DNA: TGTGCCAGCAGCTCAATGACTAGCGGGAGGCTGTCGAACACCGGGGAGCTGTTTTTT

V gene: TRBV18
J gene: TRBJ2-3
clone size: NA
D gene: NA
CDR3 protein: CASSPDSWFFTDTQYF
CDR3 DNA: TGTGCCAGCTCACCGGACAGTTGGTTCTTTACAGATACGCAGTATTTT

V gene: TRBV4-2
J gene: TRBJ2-7
clone size: NA
D gene: NA
CDR3 protein: CASSQDRTYEQYF
CDR3 DNA: TGTGCCAGCAGCCAAGATCGCACCTACGAGCAGTACTTC

V gene: TRBV25-1
J gene: TRBJ2-5
clone size: few
D gene: TRBD2
CDR3 protein: CASSDWLAVKTQYF
CDR3 DNA: TGTGCCAGCAGTGATTGGCTAGCGGTAAAGACCCAGTACTTC

V gene: TRBV27
J gene: TRBJ2-4
clone size: NA
D gene: TRBD2
CDR3 protein: CASSPSLAGLNIQYF
CDR3 DNA: TGTGCCAGCAGTCCCTCCTTAGCGGGGCTAAACATTCAGTACTTC

V gene: TRBV10-3
J gene: TRBJ2-6
clone size: few
D gene: NA
CDR3 protein: CAISDRDALGANVLTF
CDR3 DNA: TGTGCCATCAGCGACAGAGACGCTCTAGGGGCCAACGTCCTGACTTTC

V gene: TRBV27
J gene: TRBJ2-5
clone size: many
D gene: NA
CDR3 protein: CASGRAPPYQETQYF
CDR3 DNA: TGTGCCAGCGGCCGGGCGCCACCCTACCAAGAGACCCAGTACTTC

V gene: TRBV5-1
J gene: TRBJ1-1
clone size: many
D gene: NA
CDR3 protein: CASSGVNTEAFF
CDR3 DNA: TGTGCCAGCAGTGGGGTGAACACTGAAGCTTTCTTT